The 29 T cell receptor beta chains listed next were all sequenced from one sample in a study of T-cell reconstitution after alpha-beta-depleted transplantation in children. Researchers prepared the TCRbeta library using unique molecular identifiers, the study reports. TCRdb recomputed calls from the PCR reads with MiXCR, one row per CDR3 protein. In the table there are 98,000 or so distinct CDR3 sequences, 20% to 25% of which are singletons. The source was PBMCs, collected before TCRalphabeta/CD19-depleted stem cell transplant. The receptor source for this set is a boy aged 2 to 10 with acute lymphoblastic leukemia, due to receive a stem cell transplant.

CDR3 in amino acids: CASSERNPRHLLQETQYF. CDR3 DNA: TGTGCCAGCAGTGAAAGGAATCCGAGACATCTCCTGCAAGAGACCCAGTACTTC. The rearrangement uses TRBV27 and TRBJ2-5, with unresolved D. From germline, CDR1 is MNHEY and CDR2 SMNVEV (reference sequence). This CDR3 spans 18 amino acids. V lost 5 bases to trimming and J lost 2 bases, with 24 bases between them.

In its sample, this clonotype was seen a few times. The V and J genes are TRBV18 and TRBJ2-3; TRBD1 matches at 9 bases. The trim removed 2 bases at V and 4 bases at J, leaving 1 base unmatched. The CDR3 is 14 amino acids. Germline V gene lookup returns CDR1 KGHSH and CDR2 LQKENI. The CDR3 coding sequence is TGTGCCAGCTCACCAACAGGGGGCTCAGATACGCAGTATTTT. It translates to CASSPTGGSDTQYF.

The V and J genes are TRBV25-1 and TRBJ2-1, with a weak D call TRBD2 (6 bases). Germline CDR1 and CDR2: MGHDK and SYGVNS. The CDR3 consists of 15 residues. Trimming cost V 6 bases and J 3 bases, with 15 bases left between them. The CDR3 DNA is TGTGCCAGCAGGGATAGCGGAGGCCTCTACAATGAGCAGTTCTTC. The encoded protein is CASRDSGGLYNEQFF.

This clonotype has at least ten counts. A junction boundary mismatches the germline segment, possibly from a read error. The genes are TRBV20-1 and TRBJ1-2; tentatively, D is TRBD1 (5 bases). Germline V CDR1 and CDR2: DFQATT, SNEGSKA (reference sequence). CDR3 size: 13 residues. The CDR3 sequence: CSAGDRSNYGYTF. CDR3 sequence (DNA): TGCAGTGCTGGAGACAGATCTAACTATGGCTACACCTTC.

A few counts support this clonotype. The chain joins TRBV5-1 to TRBJ2-1; 10 nucleotides agree with TRBD1. V lost 4 bases to trimming and J lost 14 bases; unmatched junction nucleotides: 6. This CDR3 spans 12 amino acids. Germline V gives CDR1 SGHRS, CDR2 YFSETQ. The CDR3, as DNA: TGCGCCAGCAGCGAAGGAGGACAGGGGGAGTTCTTC. Its translation: CASSEGGQGEFF.

The CDR3 region has the DNA TGCGCCAGCAGCCTCGTCCCGGGACAGGGCGGGGGGACCGGGGAGCTGTTTTTT. This translates into CASSLVPGQGGGTGELFF. V and J are TRBV4-3 and TRBJ2-2; the D gene is possibly TRBD1 (9 bases). Germline CDR1 LGHNA, CDR2 YSLEER. Trimming left V 4 bases short and J 5 bases short, with 23 bases between. The CDR3 is made up of 18 amino acids.

This clonotype was observed a handful of times. V gene TRBV7-8 combines with J gene TRBJ2-3; weak D call: TRBD2 (6 bases). CDR3 length equals 15 residues. Per the germline V gene, CDR1 is SGHVS and CDR2 is FQNEAQ. V shed 5 bases and J shed 2 bases, with 14 bases lying between them. The CDR3 region is CASSPFSGDTDTQYF. CDR3 DNA: TGTGCCAGCAGCCCATTTAGCGGAGACACAGATACGCAGTATTTT.

This chain uses TRBV18 with TRBJ2-5; D gene ambiguous. CDR1 KGHSH and CDR2 LQKENI come from the germline V gene. The CDR3 runs to 12 residues. The V gene lost 3 bases and the J gene lost 3 bases, with 5 bases spanning the gap. The CDR3: CASSPVEETQYF. The CDR3 coding sequence is TGTGCCAGCTCACCGGTCGAAGAGACCCAGTACTTC.

Only a few counts were recorded for this clonotype. The chain uses TRBV4-1 and TRBJ1-2; D is unresolved. The CDR3 totals 12 residues. The V gene's germline CDR1 is MGHRA and CDR2 YSYEKL. The V end lost 4 bases, the J end lost 8 bases, and 11 bases lay between the germline ends. The CDR3 reads CASSPPDRGYTF. CDR3 sequence (DNA): TGCGCCAGCAGCCCCCCCGACCGGGGCTACACCTTC.

In this sample, this clonotype turned up a few times. The genes are TRBV28 and TRBJ2-7; 9 bases map to TRBD1. Germline V CDR1 and CDR2: MDHEN, SYDVKM. With V trimmed by 5 bases and J by 2 bases, 7 bases remained unmatched. There are 15 residues in the CDR3. CDR3: CASSLGQGKAYEQYF. CDR3 sequence (DNA): TGTGCCAGCAGTCTCGGACAGGGGAAAGCCTACGAGCAGTACTTC.

In its sample, this clonotype was seen once. This CDR3 is missing its conserved last phenylalanine or tryptophan, likely due to a read error. The chain has TRBV7-8 and TRBJ2-2; D not resolved. The CDR3 runs 18 residues. The V gene's germline CDR1 is SGHVS and CDR2 FQNEAQ. With 5 bases removed from V and 0 bases from J, the gap between germline ends came to 19 bases. The CDR3 loop reads CASSPIAHVGTNTGELFL. The CDR3, as DNA: TGTGCCAGCAGCCCGATAGCCCACGTGGGCACGAACACCGGGGAGCTGTTTCTT.

There are a few counts of this clonotype. This chain connects TRBV5-5 to TRBJ1-4; D is uncertain. V lost 1 base to trimming and J lost 4 bases, with 11 bases between them. Looked up from germline, CDR1 is SGHKS and CDR2 is YYEKEE (reference sequence). CDR3 length: 15 residues. CDR3 protein: CASSLSRTHNEKLFF. The CDR3 region has the DNA TGTGCCAGCAGCTTGTCGAGGACCCATAATGAAAAACTGTTTTTT.

V and J are TRBV28 and TRBJ2-3; TRBD1 agrees at 8 bases. The CDR3 is 16 residues long. J lost 0 bases, V lost 7 bases, and 9 bases had no gene match. The germline V gene encodes CDR1 MDHEN and CDR2 SYDVKM. The CDR3 bases are TGTGCCAGCACCCCAGGGGGCCCTGCTAGCACAGATACGCAGTATTTT. This codes for CASTPGGPASTDTQYF.

The rearrangement joins TRBV7-9 to TRBJ2-1; D possibly corresponds to TRBD2 (6 bases). V lost 6 bases and J lost 0, with 15 bases in between. The CDR3 is 16 residues long. Germline V gene data show CDR1 as SEHNR and CDR2 as FQNEAQ (reference sequence). CDR3 nucleotides: TGTGCCAGCAGGGGGAGGACGGAGATCTCCTACAATGAGCAGTTCTTC. Encoded protein: CASRGRTEISYNEQFF.

The CDR3 nucleotides are TGTGCCAGCAGCAGAAGGACAGGGCAGAGCTCTGGAAACACCATATATTTT. Its protein is CASSRRTGQSSGNTIYF. This sequence joins TRBV7-9 and TRBJ1-3; 8 bases are a match to TRBD1. After removal of 5 bases from V and 0 bases from J, the junction contained 9 bases not matched to a gene. CDR1 is SEHNR and CDR2 is FQNEAQ in the germline V gene (reference sequence). This CDR3 is 17 amino acids long.

V usage is TRBV20-1 and J usage is TRBJ2-2; the D call may be TRBD1 or TRBD2 (5 bases each). Trimming took 6 bases from V and 4 from J, leaving 9 bases between them. Germline CDR1 is DFQATT and CDR2 is SNEGSKA (reference sequence). CDR3 length: 12 amino acids. In nucleotides, the CDR3 is TGCAGTGCGAGGGGCAGCACCGGGGAGCTGTTTTTT. It is translated as CSARGSTGELFF.

The DNA for the CDR3 is TGTGCCAGCACCACGGGGGCCCGTAAGCAGTTCTTC. Translation gives CASTTGARKQFF. The chain carries TRBV11-2 and TRBJ2-1, with D perhaps TRBD1 or TRBD2 (6 bases each). From germline, CDR1 is SGHAT and CDR2 FQNNGV. Trimming removed 7 bases at V and 11 bases at J, with 15 bases between. This CDR3 is built from 12 residues. Drawing the rest from reference TRBV11-2 and TRBJ2-1, the complete variable domain is EAGVAQSPRYKIIEKRQSVAFWCNPISGHATLYWYQQILGQGPKLLIQFQNNGVVDDSQLPKDRFSAERLKGVDSTLKIQPAKLEDSAVYLCASTTGARKQFFGPGTRLTVL.

This rearrangement joins TRBV29-1 to TRBJ2-7; D might be TRBD1 or TRBD2, each matching 5 bases. Germline CDR1 is SQVTM and CDR2 is ANQGSEA. The CDR3 covers 13 residues. The ends were cut back, 4 bases at V and 5 bases at J, with 15 bases in the middle. CDR3 sequence: CSVGTHGTHEQYF. The CDR3 nucleotides read TGCAGCGTTGGGACCCACGGGACCCACGAGCAGTACTTC.

There are a few counts of this clonotype. This chain connects TRBV28 to TRBJ2-3, with 7 bases that match TRBD2. CDR3 length: 18 residues. Germline CDR1 is MDHEN and CDR2 is SYDVKM. V dropped 8 bases and J dropped 2; count of bases not matched to a gene: 19. DNA for the CDR3: TGTGCCAGCGCTGGTCAGGGCCCTAGCGGAACGGTCACAGATACGCAGTATTTT. Its translation is CASAGQGPSGTVTDTQYF. The entire variable domain, with the rest obtained from reference TRBV28 and TRBJ2-3, is as follows: DVKVTQSSRYLVKRTGEKVFLECVQDMDHENMFWYRQDPGLGLRLIYFSYDVKMKEKGDIPEGYSVSREKKERFSLILESASTNQTSMYLCASAGQGPSGTVTDTQYFGPGTRLTVL.

CDR3: CASSSRLAEGPGTQYF. The CDR3 nucleotides are TGTGCCAGCAGCTCACGACTAGCGGAGGGGCCGGGGACCCAGTACTTC. The chain carries TRBV7-6 and TRBJ2-5; 9 bases map to TRBD2. This CDR3 spans 16 amino acids. V trimming: 4 bases; J trimming: 7 bases; junction bases outside the gene matches: 13. Germline V CDR1 and CDR2: SGHVS, FNYEAQ.

This clonotype has only a few counts. The V gene is TRBV28, the J gene TRBJ1-2; D may be TRBD1 (5 bases). Germline loops: CDR1 MDHEN, CDR2 SYDVKM. Trimming removed 6 bases at V and 4 bases at J, with 12 bases between. There are 13 residues in the CDR3. The chain's CDR3 is CASRSGTSYGYTF. Written as DNA, the CDR3 is TGTGCCAGCAGATCCGGGACGTCCTATGGCTACACCTTC.

The chain recombines TRBV4-3 with TRBJ2-1, with TRBD2 identical over 8 bases. Germline CDR1 reads LGHNA; CDR2 reads YSLEER. V gave up 4 bases and J gave up 7 bases; unmatched junction bases: 6. CDR3 size: 14 residues. CDR3 in amino acids: CASSPGLVGNEQFF. The CDR3 nucleotides read TGCGCCAGCAGCCCGGGACTAGTTGGTAATGAGCAGTTCTTC.

This clonotype was recorded a few times. The chain combines TRBV7-2 with TRBJ1-3; D not resolved. This CDR3 has 14 amino acids. Germline V gene sequence: CDR1 SGHTA, CDR2 FQGNSA. Deletions cut 1 base from V and 4 bases from J, with 8 bases between. As DNA, the CDR3 is TGTGCCAGCAGCTTAGAACCCAAGGGAAACACCATATATTTT. This codes for CASSLEPKGNTIYF.

With respect to this clonotype: The CDR3 carries no conserved terminal phenylalanine or tryptophan, so it likely arises from a read error. The chain couples TRBV15 to TRBJ2-3; D is undetermined. CDR1 is LNHNV and CDR2 is YYDKDF in the germline V gene (reference sequence). The CDR3 loop spans 15 amino acids. V was pared by 6 bases and J by 3 bases, with 16 bases between. CDR3 region: CATRRTRATTDTQYY. CDR3 DNA sequence: TGTGCCACCAGGAGGACCCGAGCAACTACAGATACGCAGTATTAT.

DNA for the CDR3: TGTGCCAGCAGCAGCCACGGGAGCACAGATACGCAGTATTTT. This encodes CASSSHGSTDTQYF. The chain couples TRBV27 to TRBJ2-3; no firm D call. CDR1 MNHEY and CDR2 SMNVEV come from the germline V gene (reference sequence). The CDR3 has 14 residues. The V end lost 6 bases, the J end lost 0 bases, and 10 bases lay between the germline ends.

This clonotype has more than one count but fewer than ten. The gene calls are TRBV18 and TRBJ1-5; D is unclear. Germline values: CDR1 KGHSH, CDR2 LQKENI. The CDR3 contains 13 residues. Trimming removed 1 base at V and 7 bases at J, with 8 bases between. The CDR3 nucleotides read TGTGCCAGCTCACCACAGGGAAGACAGCCCCAGCATTTT. Its protein product is CASSPQGRQPQHF.

This clonotype was seen ten or more times. In nucleotides, the CDR3 is TGTGCCATACAGCCCGCTAGCTCCTACAATGAGCAGTTCTTC. Protein sequence: CAIQPASSYNEQFF. The gene calls are TRBV28 and TRBJ2-1; D unclear. Trimming stripped 10 bases from V and 0 bases from J, with 13 bases between. Germline V CDR1 and CDR2: MDHEN, SYDVKM. This CDR3 region has 14 residues.

The rearrangement joins TRBV12-3 or TRBV12-4 to TRBJ2-1; D is undetermined. V lost 4 bases and J 10 bases, leaving 8 bases between the germline ends. The CDR3 is 11 amino acids. This chain's CDR3 is CASSSAHEQFF. The CDR3 DNA is TGTGCCAGCAGTTCTGCCCACGAGCAGTTCTTC.

Only a few counts were recorded for this clonotype. This chain uses TRBV12-3 or TRBV12-4 with TRBJ2-2; D unresolved. Trimming took off 5 bases at V and 7 bases at J, with 11 bases between the two ends. The CDR3 length is 13 residues. Here the CDR3 reads CASSPKPIGELFF. The CDR3 bases are TGTGCCAGCAGTCCCAAACCCATCGGGGAGCTGTTTTTT.